Each of the 31 T cell receptor beta chains below was sequenced from the same sample in a study of cytomegalovirus exposure and HLA in healthy donors (dated by TCRdb to 2016 to 2017). The receptor library was made with the immunoSEQ multiplex PCR assay. For the multiplex PCR, a mixture combining 60 forward primers for TCR Vbeta segments and 13 reverse primers for TCR Jbeta segments was used. TCRdb retrieved this table from immuneACCESS and kept in-frame rearrangements only. Not all clones are present; in checked studies, unresolved V genes account for under half, and no reason is known for the remainder. The sample table lists 140,000 or so clones, approximately 80% of them with a count of one. The ten largest clones take up around a tenth of the sample. Material: PBMCs. The receptors originated from a woman in her fifties or sixties in good health and CMV-seropositive.

The genes are TRBV28 and TRBJ1-2; possibly TRBD1 for D (5 bases). In germline, CDR1 is MDHEN, CDR2 SYDVKM. This CDR3 comprises 15 residues. V lost 5 bases to trimming and J lost 2 bases, with 15 bases between them. The CDR3 sequence is CASSLYGAGNYGYTF. CDR3 DNA: TGTGCCAGCAGTCTTTATGGGGCAGGGAACTATGGCTACACCTTC.

In its sample, this clone was seen a few times. The chain employs TRBV13 and TRBJ2-3, with D maybe TRBD2 (6 bases). Germline CDR1 PRHDT, CDR2 FYEKMQ (reference sequence). The CDR3 contains 15 residues. Deletions cut 1 base from V and 4 bases from J, with 12 bases between. Here the CDR3 reads CASSLAGVGADTQYF. The CDR3 DNA reads TGTGCCAGCAGCTTAGCGGGAGTGGGGGCAGATACGCAGTATTTT.

The chain has TRBV13 and TRBJ2-7; D is ambiguous. From germline, CDR1 is PRHDT and CDR2 FYEKMQ (reference sequence). Trimming cost V 0 bases and J 2 bases, with 5 bases left between them. The CDR3 consists of 13 residues. CDR3 in DNA: TGTGCCAGCAGCTTAGGTACAGCCTACGAGCAGTACTTC. Protein product: CASSLGTAYEQYF.

This clone was seen only once. The V gene is TRBV6-6, the J gene TRBJ2-1; 13 nucleotides align to TRBD2. Per germline, CDR1 MNHNY and CDR2 SVGAGI (reference sequence). V was clipped by 5 bases and J by 10 bases; unmatched bases: 8. The CDR3 contains 15 residues. In DNA, the CDR3 is TGTGCCAGCAGTCTAGGACTAGCGGGAGTATGGGAGCAGTTCTTC. Translation gives CASSLGLAGVWEQFF.

The gene calls are TRBV6-6 and TRBJ2-1; the match to TRBD2 covers 13 bases. Per the germline V gene, CDR1 is MNHNY and CDR2 is SVGAGI (reference sequence). CDR3 length equals 16 residues. V was clipped by 6 bases and J by 8 bases; unmatched bases: 10. CDR3 DNA sequence: TGTGCCAGCAGCCGTCTGACTAGCGGGAGGATGCATGAGCAGTTCTTC. Residues: CASSRLTSGRMHEQFF.

J is TRBJ1-2 and V is TRBV7-9; D possibly corresponds to TRBD1 (5 bases). V lost 6 bases to trimming and J lost 2 bases, with 13 bases between them. Looked up from germline, CDR1 is SEHNR and CDR2 is FQNEAQ (reference sequence). The CDR3 is 14 amino acids. The CDR3 nucleotides are TGTGCCAGCAGGTTGGAGGGACGGAACTATGGCTACACCTTC. Amino acids: CASRLEGRNYGYTF.

The table lists this clone with a few counts. The rearrangement uses TRBV29-1 and TRBJ2-5; maybe TRBD1 (6 bases). The V gene's germline CDR1 is SQVTM and CDR2 ANQGSEA. The CDR3 covers 12 residues. The germline V and J ends were trimmed by 4 bases and 4 bases, with 10 bases remaining between them. CDR3 in DNA: TGCAGCGTTGCAGGGGACGGAGAGACCCAGTACTTC. Protein: CSVAGDGETQYF.

This chain links TRBV28 with TRBJ2-1; 7 bases agree with TRBD1. Losses at the gene ends were 2 bases for V and 6 bases for J; bases not matched to a gene: 10. CDR3 size: 16 residues. CDR1 and CDR2 from the germline V gene are MDHEN and SYDVKM. CDR3 in amino acids: CASSLGWNRGSNEQFF. As DNA, the CDR3 is TGTGCCAGCAGTTTAGGATGGAACAGGGGAAGCAATGAGCAGTTCTTC.

This clone has a handful of counts. In DNA, the CDR3 is TGTGCCAGCAGGCCGCGGGAGGCCAATGAGCAGTTCTTC. It specifies CASRPREANEQFF. The chain links TRBV2 to TRBJ2-1; 8 bases align to TRBD2. The CDR3 length is 13 residues. Unmatched junction bases numbered 4, after V lost 6 bases and J lost 6 bases. In germline, CDR1 is SNHLY, CDR2 FYNNEI.

The chain couples TRBV9 to TRBJ2-3, with D uncertain. Germline CDR1 is SGDLS and CDR2 is YYNGEE. This CDR3 comprises 12 residues. V lost 7 bases and J 1 base, leaving 7 bases between the germline ends. The CDR3 protein is CASSTRTDTQYF. The CDR3 nucleotides read TGTGCCAGCTCCACTCGCACAGATACGCAGTATTTT. Complete variable domain (other parts from reference TRBV9 and TRBJ2-3): DSGVTQTPKHLITATGQRVTLRCSPRSGDLSVYWYQQSLDQGLQFLIQYYNGEERAKGNILERFSAQQFPDLHSELNLSSLELGDSALYFCASSTRTDTQYFGPGTRLTVL.

This clone is a singleton in its sample. The rearrangement uses TRBV9 and TRBJ1-4; TRBD1 matches 8 bases. The V segment lost 3 bases and the J segment 8 bases; nucleotides outside the gene matches: 9. The CDR3 covers 15 residues. The germline V gene encodes CDR1 SGDLS and CDR2 YYNGEE. Here the CDR3 DNA reads TGTGCCAGCAGCGCGCAGGGGGCGCGACACGAAAAACTGTTTTTT. Translated, it gives CASSAQGARHEKLFF.

This clone was detected once. The chain recombines TRBV25-1 with TRBJ2-3; D perhaps matches TRBD2 (6 bases). The V gene's germline CDR1 is MGHDK and CDR2 SYGVNS. V was pared by 7 bases and J by 1 base, with 12 bases between. The CDR3 is 14 amino acids. The CDR3 bases are TGTGCCAGCACCGGGGACTTGGGCACAGATACGCAGTATTTT. Protein sequence: CASTGDLGTDTQYF.

This clone showed up just a few times. This chain connects TRBV14 to TRBJ1-4; possibly TRBD1 for D (6 bases). Trimming took 8 bases from V and 5 from J, leaving 15 bases between them. CDR1 SGHDN and CDR2 FVKESK come from the germline V gene. The CDR3 sequence is 14 residues long. The CDR3 DNA reads TGTGCCAGCGCTCCGGGACAACTAAATGAAAAACTGTTTTTT. Translation: CASAPGQLNEKLFF.

The chain is built from TRBV7-6 and TRBJ2-5; no clear D gene. The CDR3 spans 15 residues. The germline gives CDR1 SGHVS, CDR2 FNYEAQ. Trimming stripped 2 bases from V and 2 bases from J, with 12 bases between. CDR3 residues: CASSLLDMGQETQYF. CDR3 DNA sequence: TGTGCCAGCAGCTTACTTGACATGGGTCAAGAGACCCAGTACTTC.

The chain is built from TRBV29-1 and TRBJ2-2, with TRBD1 as a possible D gene (6 bases). V was pared by 5 bases and J by 4 bases, with 11 bases between. The CDR3 totals 13 residues. The germline CDR1 and CDR2 sequences are SQVTM and ANQGSEA. This CDR3 reads CSVCRGGTGELFF. The CDR3 DNA follows: TGCAGCGTTTGCCGAGGGGGCACCGGGGAGCTGTTTTTT.

This clone is a singleton in its sample. The chain combines TRBV14 with TRBJ2-5; possibly TRBD2 for D (7 bases). CDR3 length equals 13 residues. Germline values: CDR1 SGHDN, CDR2 FVKESK. Trimming stripped 3 bases from V and 11 bases from J, with 16 bases between. The CDR3 sequence is CASSHVQGGEQYF. CDR3 DNA sequence: TGTGCCAGCAGCCACGTACAGGGAGGGGAGCAGTACTTC.

The genes are TRBV11-2 and TRBJ1-1, with D uncertain. The length of the CDR3 is 15 residues. V was shortened by 3 bases and J by 2 bases, with 13 bases between the two germline ends. Germline V lookup: CDR1 SGHAT, CDR2 FQNNGV. The CDR3 sequence: CASSFSATLNTEAFF. In nucleotides, the CDR3 is TGTGCCAGCAGCTTTAGTGCCACCCTAAACACTGAAGCTTTCTTT.

The rearrangement uses TRBV5-1 and TRBJ2-5, with a tentative D call TRBD2 (6 bases). The CDR3 is 16 residues long. Germline assignment: CDR1 SGHRS and CDR2 YFSETQ. V was pared by 4 bases and J by 5 bases, with 21 bases between. The CDR3 DNA is TGCGCCAGCAGCGTCGGGACTCATCCGGTCTTGGAGACCCAGTACTTC. Amino acid sequence: CASSVGTHPVLETQYF. Looking up the rest from reference TRBV5-1 and TRBJ2-5 gives the full variable domain: KAGVTQTPRYLIKTRGQQVTLSCSPISGHRSVSWYQQTPGQGLQFLFEYFSETQRNKGNFPGRFSGRQFSNSRSEMNVSTLELGDSALYLCASSVGTHPVLETQYFGPGTRLLVL.

V is TRBV5-1 and J is TRBJ2-5; 7 nucleotides align to TRBD2. The J call may be faulty, since TRBJ2-7 better matches the DNA end. The CDR3 extends over 14 amino acids. Germline CDR1 SGHRS, CDR2 YFSETQ. CDR3 DNA: TGCGCCAGCAGCTTAAATGGCGGGAGAAACGAGCAGTACTTC. It codes for CASSLNGGRNEQYF.

V usage is TRBV28 and J usage is TRBJ2-1; 12 bases align to TRBD2. The CDR3 extends over 18 amino acids. Germline assignment: CDR1 MDHEN and CDR2 SYDVKM. Unmatched junction bases numbered 13, after V lost 6 bases and J lost 4 bases. The CDR3, as DNA: TGTGCCAGCAGCTTTCTCAGGACTAGCGGGATAGATTACAATGAGCAGTTCTTC. Its translation is CASSFLRTSGIDYNEQFF. Looking up the rest from reference TRBV28 and TRBJ2-1 gives the full variable domain: DVKVTQSSRYLVKRTGEKVFLECVQDMDHENMFWYRQDPGLGLRLIYFSYDVKMKEKGDIPEGYSVSREKKERFSLILESASTNQTSMYLCASSFLRTSGIDYNEQFFGPGTRLTVL.

V and J are TRBV30 and TRBJ2-7, with D maybe TRBD1 (5 bases). Per germline, CDR1 GTSNPN and CDR2 SVGIG (reference sequence). V dropped 4 bases and J dropped 0 bases, with 10 bases sitting between them. This CDR3 is built from 13 residues. The DNA of the CDR3 is TGTGCCTGGAACAGGCAGAGCTCCTACGAGCAGTACTTC. This sequence encodes CAWNRQSSYEQYF. The full variable domain, completed using reference TRBV30 and TRBJ2-7, is SQTIHQWPATLVQPVGSPLSLECTVEGTSNPNLYWYRQAAGRGLQLLFYSVGIGQISSEVPQNLSASRPQDRQFILSSKKLLLSDSGFYLCAWNRQSSYEQYFGPGTRLTVT.

The chain links TRBV19 to TRBJ2-1, with D perhaps TRBD1 (6 bases). The germline V and J ends were trimmed by 7 bases and 6 bases, with 10 bases remaining between them. The CDR3 loop spans 12 amino acids. Germline loops: CDR1 LNHDA, CDR2 SQIVND (reference sequence). CDR3 DNA: TGTGCCAGTATGGTGGGGGCCAATGAGCAGTTCTTC. Protein product: CASMVGANEQFF.

V is TRBV30 and J is TRBJ1-5, with unresolved D. Germline CDR1 is GTSNPN and CDR2 is SVGIG (reference sequence). The CDR3 runs to 14 residues. V lost 4 bases, J lost 6 bases, and 16 bases lay in between. The CDR3 bases are TGTGCCTGGAAGGCGGGGATAGGAGGTCAGCCCCAGCATTTT. Translated: CAWKAGIGGQPQHF.

This rearrangement joins TRBV27 to TRBJ1-1, with unresolved D. The CDR3 is made up of 15 amino acids. CDR1 and CDR2 from the germline V gene are MNHEY and SMNVEV (reference sequence). The V and J ends lost 5 bases and 4 bases respectively, with 17 bases between them. The CDR3 nucleotides read TGTGCCAGCAGTAAAGTATCCAGAACAGCCACTGAAGCTTTCTTT. It specifies CASSKVSRTATEAFF.

This chain links TRBV11-3 with TRBJ2-2; possibly TRBD2 for D (6 bases). Germline CDR1 SGHNT, CDR2 YENEEA. The CDR3 runs to 14 residues. V was pared by 5 bases and J by 7 bases, with 14 bases between. CDR3 amino acids: CASSAGLLGGELFF. CDR3 bases: TGTGCCAGCAGCGCGGGACTTCTCGGCGGGGAGCTGTTTTTT. The full variable domain, with the rest looked up from reference TRBV11-3 and TRBJ2-2, is EAGVVQSPRYKIIEKKQPVAFWCNPISGHNTLYWYLQNLGQGPELLIRYENEEAVDDSQLPKDRFSAERLKGVDSTLKIQPAELGDSAVYLCASSAGLLGGELFFGEGSRLTVL.

The rearrangement uses TRBV23-1 and TRBJ2-7, with 9 bases that match TRBD2. TRBV23-1 is flagged as an ORF with uncertain function. The CDR3 covers 13 residues. V was clipped by 6 bases and J by 3 bases; unmatched bases: 3. CDR3: CASSLAGIYEQYF. DNA for the CDR3: TGCGCCAGCAGCCTAGCGGGAATCTACGAGCAGTACTTC.

The chain couples TRBV7-6 to TRBJ2-6; possible D gene TRBD2, 6 bases. CDR1 is SGHVS and CDR2 is FNYEAQ in the germline V gene. This CDR3 is 16 amino acids long. Trimming shortened V by 3 bases and J by 0 bases, and 9 bases separated the two germline ends. CDR3 sequence: CASSFPGSSGANVLTF. The CDR3 DNA sequence: TGTGCCAGCAGCTTCCCCGGGAGCTCTGGGGCCAACGTCCTGACTTTC. Based on the CDR3 plus reference TRBV7-6 and TRBJ2-6, the full variable domain is GAGVSQSPRYKVTKRGQDVALRCDPISGHVSLYWYRQALGQGPEFLTYFNYEAQQDKSGLPNDRFSAERPEGSISTLTIQRTEQRDSAMYRCASSFPGSSGANVLTFGAGSRLTVL.

The chain employs TRBV9 and TRBJ1-5; D remains unclear. This CDR3 spans 13 amino acids. V lost 0 bases and J 4 bases, leaving 5 bases between the germline ends. In germline, CDR1 is SGDLS, CDR2 YYNGEE. CDR3 sequence (DNA): TGTGCCAGCAGCGTAGCAGTGAATCAGCCCCAGCATTTT. Its protein is CASSVAVNQPQHF.

The chain has TRBV30 and TRBJ1-1, with unresolved D. Trimming removed 0 bases at V and 1 base at J, with 9 bases between. The germline V gene encodes CDR1 GTSNPN and CDR2 SVGIG (reference sequence). This CDR3 region has 14 residues. As DNA, the CDR3 is TGTGCCTGGAGTGTACTACCGACGAACACTGAAGCTTTCTTT. It encodes CAWSVLPTNTEAFF.

V gene TRBV7-2 combines with J gene TRBJ1-1; D might be TRBD1 (5 bases). Trimming left V 5 bases short and J 1 base short, with 14 bases between. The CDR3 sequence is 15 residues long. Germline V CDR1 and CDR2: SGHTA, FQGNSA. The DNA for the CDR3 is TGTGCCAGCAGCCCCGCTGCGGGGGAGAACACTGAAGCTTTCTTT. Protein sequence: CASSPAAGENTEAFF.

The rearrangement uses TRBV4-1 and TRBJ1-3; 7 bases line up with TRBD1. The germline gives CDR1 MGHRA, CDR2 YSYEKL. Unmatched junction bases numbered 6, after V lost 5 bases and J lost 8 bases. The CDR3 runs to 13 residues. CDR3 in amino acids: CASSFRTGDTIYF. Here the CDR3 DNA reads TGCGCCAGCAGCTTCCGGACAGGCGACACCATATATTTT.